The 10 T cell receptor beta chains reported below all come from one sample, sequenced in a study of blood T cell repertoires in COVID-19. TCRdb keeps only in-frame clones here, not all; method: immunoSEQ multiplex PCR. The data hold around 87,000 clones, with about 80% observed a single time. Sequenced input: peripheral blood. All receptors derive from a human donor in a cohort sampled during active COVID-19.

The CDR3 here is CASSIGLVGEQYF. Here the CDR3 DNA reads TGTGCCAGCAGCATTGGACTAGTTGGCGAGCAGTACTTC. V usage is TRBV9 and J usage is TRBJ2-7; the match to TRBD2 covers 7 bases. Trimming removed 4 bases from V and 6 bases from J; junction bases left unmatched: 7. This CDR3 has 13 residues. Per germline, CDR1 SGDLS and CDR2 YYNGEE.

The rearrangement joins TRBV10-3 to TRBJ1-5, with D uncertain. Trimming took off 3 bases at V and 4 bases at J, with 16 bases between the two ends. Germline-derived CDR1 and CDR2 are ENHRY and SYGVKD. The CDR3 is made up of 16 amino acids. The CDR3 coding sequence is TGTGCCATCAGTGATCGGGGTCCGGGTTTTAATCAGCCCCAGCATTTT. Translated, it gives CAISDRGPGFNQPQHF.

The CDR3 DNA follows: TGCGCCAGCAGCTTGGAAGGTCAGGGTCCCATACGGAATACGCAGTATTTT. Protein: CASSLEGQGPIRNTQYF. The V and J genes are TRBV5-1 and TRBJ2-3, with D possibly TRBD1 on 5 matching bases. Germline V gene lookup returns CDR1 SGHRS and CDR2 YFSETQ. Trimming pared 0 bases from V and 7 bases from J, leaving 21 bases between. The CDR3 is made up of 17 amino acids.

This clone occurred once. The chain recombines TRBV30 with TRBJ1-2; D is perhaps TRBD1 (6 bases). The V end lost 7 bases, the J end lost 4 bases, and 19 bases lay between the germline ends. The CDR3 is 14 amino acids. Germline CDR1 is GTSNPN and CDR2 is SVGIG (reference sequence). The DNA for the CDR3 is TGTGCCTACCTCTTGGGGGGGGGCAGCTATGGCTACACCTTC. Protein: CAYLLGGGSYGYTF. The whole variable domain, remainder taken from reference TRBV30 and TRBJ1-2, is SQTIHQWPATLVQPVGSPLSLECTVEGTSNPNLYWYRQAAGRGLQLLFYSVGIGQISSEVPQNLSASRPQDRQFILSSKKLLLSDSGFYLCAYLLGGGSYGYTFGSGTRLTVV.

J is TRBJ2-7 and V is TRBV12-3 or TRBV12-4; no clear D gene. V dropped 4 bases and J dropped 2 bases, with 6 bases sitting between them. The CDR3 length is 12 residues. This chain's CDR3 is CASSSATYEQYF. The CDR3 DNA sequence: TGTGCCAGCAGTTCCGCTACCTACGAGCAGTACTTC.

V is TRBV7-2 and J is TRBJ2-5; TRBD2 might be the D (7 bases). V lost 2 bases, J lost 1 base, and 17 bases lay in between. The CDR3 has 17 residues. Germline CDR1 reads SGHTA; CDR2 reads FQGNSA. The CDR3 DNA is TGTGCCAGCAGCTTATCCGTAGGGGGGGGTCTCCAAGAGACCCAGTACTTC. It specifies CASSLSVGGGLQETQYF.

In its sample, this clone was seen once. The J gene is TRBJ2-5, the V gene TRBV11-2; 8 nucleotides align to TRBD2. The germline CDR1 and CDR2 sequences are SGHAT and FQNNGV. The CDR3 covers 13 residues. V lost 7 bases, J lost 5 bases, and 6 bases stayed unmatched. DNA for the CDR3: TGTGCCAGCACCCCGGGGGGGTGGGAGACCCAGTACTTC. Protein product: CASTPGGWETQYF.

The V gene is TRBV28, the J gene TRBJ1-1; D gene uncertain. The CDR3 runs 13 residues. Trimming took 3 bases from V and 3 from J, leaving 8 bases between them. Germline assignment: CDR1 MDHEN and CDR2 SYDVKM. As DNA, the CDR3 is TGTGCCAGCAGTTTGCCGGGGTACACTGAAGCTTTCTTT. It translates to CASSLPGYTEAFF.

The CDR3 is CAWSGGVQGQPQHF. Here the CDR3 DNA reads TGTGCCTGGAGTGGGGGGGTTCAGGGCCAGCCCCAGCATTTT. The rearrangement links TRBV30 to TRBJ1-5; D may be TRBD1 (5 bases). The CDR3 spans 14 residues. Per the germline V gene, CDR1 is GTSNPN and CDR2 is SVGIG (reference sequence). The ends were cut back, 1 base at V and 7 bases at J, with 14 bases in the middle.

The chain recombines TRBV2 with TRBJ1-1; D may be TRBD1 (5 bases). The CDR3 contains 15 residues. The germline V and J ends were trimmed by 3 bases and 3 bases, with 14 bases remaining between them. The V gene's germline CDR1 is SNHLY and CDR2 FYNNEI. The CDR3 DNA reads TGTGCCAGCAGTGATGGTGGCAGGGCCCACACTGAAGCTTTCTTT. This translates into CASSDGGRAHTEAFF. Supplemented by reference TRBV2 and TRBJ1-1, the full variable domain reads EPEVTQTPSHQVTQMGQEVILRCVPISNHLYFYWYRQILGQKVEFLVSFYNNEISEKSEIFDDQFSVERPDGSNFTLKIRSTKLEDSAMYFCASSDGGRAHTEAFFGQGTRLTVV.